This TCR beta chain was profiled in a study of cytomegalovirus exposure and HLA in healthy donors. Overall study findings and caveats: Serostatus for CMV was the only available immune exposure information. Later findings reportedly placed an Asian-associated ancestry cluster below the approximately 650-donor mean for N-insertions. Under in vitro conditions, a few CMV-associated chains were confirmed as specific for CMV antigens.

Use of 60 Vbeta and 13 Jbeta primers characterized the PCR. Assay used: immunoSEQ multiplex PCR; TCRdb lists only in-frame clones, some missing. The sample has about 91,000 clones, roughly 73% seen once. Trimming cost V 6 bases and J 0 bases; bases outside gene matches: 10. Germline CDR1 SNHLY, CDR2 FYNNEI. The CDR3 runs 18 residues. This clone was seen a handful of times. Its antigen is currently unknown. The sequence was obtained from a male donor in good health and CMV-seropositive. The sequenced sample was PBMCs. The chain combines TRBV2 with TRBJ2-6; 8 nucleotides agree with TRBD1. For the CDR3, the DNA is TGTGCCAGCAGGGACGCTGACAGGGGCCTCTCTGGGGCCAACGTCCTGACTTTC. It specifies CASRDADRGLSGANVLTF.